Shown below are 7 T cell receptor beta chains from a single sample sequenced in a study of blood T cell repertoires in COVID-19. TCRdb's table, derived via immunoSEQ multiplex PCR, lists solely in-frame clones and lacks some. The table includes roughly 250,000 clones, approximately 82% detected once. The sequencing input was peripheral blood. These receptors were obtained from an elderly woman with active or convalescent COVID-19.

This chain connects TRBV3-1 (or the pseudogene TRBV3-2) to TRBJ1-1, with TRBD1 matching 9 bases. The length of the CDR3 is 14 residues. CDR1 and CDR2 (germline): LGHDT, YNNKEL (reference sequence). The trim removed 5 bases at V and 7 bases at J, leaving 8 bases unmatched. This chain's CDR3 is CASSSQGARSEAFF. CDR3 sequence (DNA): TGTGCCAGCAGCTCACAGGGGGCGCGAAGTGAAGCTTTCTTT.

The chain carries TRBV19 and TRBJ2-1, with 10 bases fitting TRBD2. From germline, CDR1 is LNHDA and CDR2 SQIVND (reference sequence). Trimming at V came to 5 bases and at J to 4 bases, leaving 5 bases not matched to a gene. The CDR3 contains 15 residues. The CDR3 loop reads CASSGLAGVYNEQFF. CDR3 DNA: TGTGCCAGTAGTGGGCTAGCGGGGGTTTACAATGAGCAGTTCTTC.

The CDR3, as DNA: TGCGCCAGCAGCTTGGCAGCGGGGTACTCCTACGAGCAGTACTTC. Protein sequence: CASSLAAGYSYEQYF. The V call is TRBV5-1, the J call TRBJ2-7, with TRBD2 matching 7 bases. The CDR3 length is 15 residues. Germline V gene lookup returns CDR1 SGHRS and CDR2 YFSETQ. V gave up 0 bases and J gave up 0 bases; unmatched junction bases: 3. Combining the CDR3 with reference TRBV5-1 and TRBJ2-7 gives the whole variable domain KAGVTQTPRYLIKTRGQQVTLSCSPISGHRSVSWYQQTPGQGLQFLFEYFSETQRNKGNFPGRFSGRQFSNSRSEMNVSTLELGDSALYLCASSLAAGYSYEQYFGPGTRLTVT.

This rearrangement joins TRBV6-5 to TRBJ1-6; D gene unclear. The germline V gene has CDR1 MNHEY and CDR2 SVGAGI. V was clipped by 7 bases and J by 6 bases, with 13 bases between them. The CDR3 has 14 residues. CDR3 loop: CASTDGSVNSPLHF. CDR3 coding DNA: TGTGCCAGCACCGACGGGTCAGTTAATTCACCCCTCCACTTT.

This chain joins TRBV3-1 (or the pseudogene TRBV3-2) and TRBJ2-3; possible D gene TRBD1, 8 bases. The CDR3 runs 13 residues. V shed 4 bases and J shed 8 bases, with 13 bases lying between them. In germline, CDR1 is LGHDT, CDR2 YNNKEL (reference sequence). CDR3 DNA sequence: TGTGCCAGCAGCCGCACAGGGGGGGTTACGCAGTATTTT. Translation: CASSRTGGVTQYF.

CDR3 amino acids: CASSLEGLGGYEQYF. CDR3 sequence (DNA): TGTGCCAGCAGCTTGGAGGGCCTCGGGGGCTACGAGCAGTACTTC. This sequence joins TRBV5-5 and TRBJ2-7; D is perhaps TRBD2 (6 bases). CDR3 length: 15 residues. Trimming shortened V by 0 bases and J by 3 bases, and 13 bases separated the two germline ends. Germline V lookup: CDR1 SGHKS, CDR2 YYEKEE (reference sequence). Full variable domain (outside the CDR3, taken from reference TRBV5-5 and TRBJ2-7): DAGVTQSPTHLIKTRGQQVTLRCSPISGHKSVSWYQQVLGQGPQFIFQYYEKEERGRGNFPDRFSARQFPNYSSELNVNALLLGDSALYLCASSLEGLGGYEQYFGPGTRLTVT.

The chain uses TRBV19 and TRBJ1-2; 10 nucleotides line up with TRBD1. The CDR3 runs to 14 residues. After removal of 5 bases from V and 3 bases from J, the junction contained 3 bases not matched to a gene. The germline V gene has CDR1 LNHDA and CDR2 SQIVND (reference sequence). The CDR3 is CASSPDRGDYGYTF. In DNA form, the CDR3 reads TGTGCCAGTAGTCCGGACAGGGGGGACTATGGCTACACCTTC. The whole variable domain, remainder taken from reference TRBV19 and TRBJ1-2, is DGGITQSPKYLFRKEGQNVTLSCEQNLNHDAMYWYRQDPGQGLRLIYYSQIVNDFQKGDIAEGYSVSREKKESFPLTVTSAQKNPTAFYLCASSPDRGDYGYTFGSGTRLTVV.